This T cell receptor beta chain was identified during a study of human T cells and chemical hapten exposure. Study-level information: Sensitizing treatment utilized 2% DPC over an approximately 2 cm by approximately 2 cm portion of upper inner arm skin. Overall study results and limits: PT1 expanded TCR numbers tracked positively with patch test score. Donors' alopecia may make their immune response differ from healthy people's.

Time point in this sample: pre-sensitization, week 0. Treatment reported: therapeutic diphenylcyclopropenone sensitization with weekly scalp DPC. Whole blood, unfractionated, served as the material for total RNA extraction. This CDR3 has 14 amino acids. Trimming left V 7 bases short and J 3 bases short, with 16 bases between. Germline CDR1 is SQVTM and CDR2 is ANQGSEA. This clonotype was observed many times. Antigen: not known. TCRdb redid the calling of the RACE reads with MiXCR, one entry per CDR3 protein. The table has tens of thousands of distinct CDR3 sequences, around 10% seen once; the top ten hold around 25%.

The specimen comprised whole blood, sampled in connection with sensitization to the hapten diphenylcyclopropenone (DPC). The source of this sequence is a man aged 50 to 59 with alopecia areata. Some clones in this sample may be carry-over from other donors' samples. This rearrangement joins TRBV29-1 to TRBJ1-5; maybe TRBD1 (5 bases). CDR3 sequence (DNA): TGCAGCGCCTCCCGGGACGGACCCAATCAGCCCCAGCATTTT. This sequence encodes CSASRDGPNQPQHF. Full variable domain (missing parts from reference TRBV29-1 and TRBJ1-5): SAVISQKPSRDICQRGTSLTIQCQVDSQVTMMFWYRQQPGQSLTLIATANQGSEATYESGFVIDKFPISRPNLTFSTLTVSNMSPEDSSIYLCSASRDGPNQPQHFGDGTRLSIL.